This T cell receptor (beta chain) originates from a study of T cell responses to AZD1222 COVID-19 vaccine. About the research overall: Combined were second doses at about 4 or about 12 weeks. Whole-study results and caveats: Females made up more of the donors, who were largely white British, and clonal diversity may have come out too low. Repertoires were obtained solely post-peak T cell response. The number of AZD1222 recipients seropositive at baseline was only six.

CDR1 and CDR2 from the germline V gene are SGHVS and FNYEAQ. V was trimmed by 4 bases and J by 5 bases, leaving 15 bases between them. The CDR3 extends over 14 amino acids. The protocol was immunoSEQ multiplex PCR, while the TCRdb copy is restricted to in-frame clones and leaves out a portion. This table has about 130,000 clones, over 85% appearing once. Details on this clone: Its antigen is not known.

The starting material was peripheral blood, obtained on day 0 of AZD1222 vaccination. The chain uses TRBV7-6 and TRBJ2-7; D may be TRBD2 (6 bases). This TCR was sampled from an adult in good health. CDR3 in DNA: TGTGCCAGCAGCTCCCGGGGGAGCAGCCACGAGCAGTACTTC. As protein: CASSSRGSSHEQYF. Supplemented by reference TRBV7-6 and TRBJ2-7, the full variable domain reads GAGVSQSPRYKVTKRGQDVALRCDPISGHVSLYWYRQALGQGPEFLTYFNYEAQQDKSGLPNDRFSAERPEGSISTLTIQRTEQRDSAMYRCASSSRGSSHEQYFGPGTRLTVT.